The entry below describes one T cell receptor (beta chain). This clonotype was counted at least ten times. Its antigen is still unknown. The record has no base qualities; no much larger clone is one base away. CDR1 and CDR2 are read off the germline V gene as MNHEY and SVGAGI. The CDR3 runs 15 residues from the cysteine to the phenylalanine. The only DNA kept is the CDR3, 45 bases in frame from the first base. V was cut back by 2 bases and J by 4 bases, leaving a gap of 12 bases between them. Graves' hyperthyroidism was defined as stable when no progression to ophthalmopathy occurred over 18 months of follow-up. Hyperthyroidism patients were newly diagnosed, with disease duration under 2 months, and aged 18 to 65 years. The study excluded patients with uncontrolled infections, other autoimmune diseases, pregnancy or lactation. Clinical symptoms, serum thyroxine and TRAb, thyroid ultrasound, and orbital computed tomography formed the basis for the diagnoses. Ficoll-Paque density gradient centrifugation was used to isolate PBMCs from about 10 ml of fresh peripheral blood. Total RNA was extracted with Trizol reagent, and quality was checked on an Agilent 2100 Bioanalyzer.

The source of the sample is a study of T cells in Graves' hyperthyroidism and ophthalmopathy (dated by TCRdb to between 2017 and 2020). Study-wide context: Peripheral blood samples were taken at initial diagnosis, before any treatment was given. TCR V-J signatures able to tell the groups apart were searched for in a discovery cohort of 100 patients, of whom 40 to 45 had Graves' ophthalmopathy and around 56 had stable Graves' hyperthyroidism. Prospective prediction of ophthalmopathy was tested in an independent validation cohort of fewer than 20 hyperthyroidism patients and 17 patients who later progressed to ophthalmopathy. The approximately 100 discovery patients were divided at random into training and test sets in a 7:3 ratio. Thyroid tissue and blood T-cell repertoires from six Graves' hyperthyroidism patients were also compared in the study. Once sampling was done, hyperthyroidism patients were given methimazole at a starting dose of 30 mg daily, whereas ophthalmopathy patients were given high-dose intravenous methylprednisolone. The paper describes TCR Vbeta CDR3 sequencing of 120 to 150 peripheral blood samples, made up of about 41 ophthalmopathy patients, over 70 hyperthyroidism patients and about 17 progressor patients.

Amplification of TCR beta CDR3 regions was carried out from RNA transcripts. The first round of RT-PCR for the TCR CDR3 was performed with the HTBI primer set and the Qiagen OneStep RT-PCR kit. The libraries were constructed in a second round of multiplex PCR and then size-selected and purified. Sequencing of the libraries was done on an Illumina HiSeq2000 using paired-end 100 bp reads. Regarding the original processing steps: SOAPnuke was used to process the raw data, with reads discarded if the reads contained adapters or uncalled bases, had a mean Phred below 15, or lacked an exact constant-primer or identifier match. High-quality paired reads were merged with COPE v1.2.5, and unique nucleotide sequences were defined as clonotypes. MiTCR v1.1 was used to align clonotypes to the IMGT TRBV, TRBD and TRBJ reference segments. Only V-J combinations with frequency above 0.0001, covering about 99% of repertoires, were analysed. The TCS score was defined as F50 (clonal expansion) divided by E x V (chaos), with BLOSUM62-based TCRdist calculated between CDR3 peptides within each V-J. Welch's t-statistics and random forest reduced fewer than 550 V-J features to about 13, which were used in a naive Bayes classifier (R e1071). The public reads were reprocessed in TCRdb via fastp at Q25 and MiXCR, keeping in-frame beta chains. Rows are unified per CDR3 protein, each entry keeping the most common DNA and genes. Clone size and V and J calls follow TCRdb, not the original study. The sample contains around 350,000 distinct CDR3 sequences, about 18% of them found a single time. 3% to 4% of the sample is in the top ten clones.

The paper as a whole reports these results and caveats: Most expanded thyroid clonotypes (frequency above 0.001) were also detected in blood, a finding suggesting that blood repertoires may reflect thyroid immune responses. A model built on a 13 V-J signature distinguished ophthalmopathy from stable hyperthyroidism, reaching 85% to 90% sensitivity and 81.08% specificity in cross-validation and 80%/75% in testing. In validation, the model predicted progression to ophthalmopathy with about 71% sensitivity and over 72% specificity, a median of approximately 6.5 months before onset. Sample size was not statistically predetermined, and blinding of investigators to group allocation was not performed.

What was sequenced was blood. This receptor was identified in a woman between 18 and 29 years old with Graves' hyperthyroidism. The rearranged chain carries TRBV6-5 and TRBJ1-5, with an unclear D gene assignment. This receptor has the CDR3 CASSYGPLANQPQHF. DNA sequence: TGTGCCAGCAGTTACGGCCCCCTTGCAAATCAGCCCCAGCATTTT.